Listed below are T cell receptor beta chains from one sample, sequenced in a study of T-cell reconstitution after alpha-beta-depleted transplantation in children. From the PCR reads, TCRdb called clonotypes with MiXCR, one entry per CDR3 protein. The table shows around 93,000 distinct CDR3 sequences, with approximately 8.4% occurring only once. The specimen was PBMCs from the stem cell graft donor, collected from the stem cell graft. These receptors originate from a human donor who donated a stem cell graft to a child with congenital amegakaryocytic thrombocytopenia. The CDR3 runs from the conserved cysteine through the conserved F or W. A D gene is named only where the DNA matches it firmly. Not all rows give a size; the values are once, few, many and, for expanded clones, a class.

CASSYSPSGTVETQYF TGTGCCAGCAGCTACAGCCCTAGCGGTACCGTAGAGACCCAGTACTTC TRBJ2-5 - TRBD2 TRBV3-1
CASSLDRGFTEAFF TGTGCCAGCAGTTTGGACCGGGGGTTCACTGAAGCTTTCTTT TRBJ1-1 many - TRBV12-3/TRBV12-4
CSAEGVRDTQYF TGCAGTGCCGAGGGAGTTAGAGATACGCAGTATTTT TRBJ2-3 many - TRBV20-1
CASSRTRGYTDTQYF TGTGCCAGCAGCCGGACCAGGGGGTACACAGATACGCAGTATTTT TRBJ2-3 many TRBD1 TRBV27
CSAYQGGEAFF TGCAGTGCTTATCAGGGAGGTGAAGCTTTCTTT TRBJ1-1 many - TRBV20-1
CASSFGQGPFVEQYF TGTGCCAGCAGCTTTGGACAGGGGCCGTTTGTAGAGCAGTACTTC TRBJ2-7 few TRBD1 TRBV7-9
CSAWTGWGELFF TGCAGTGCTTGGACAGGGTGGGGGGAGCTGTTTTTT TRBJ2-2 many TRBD1 TRBV20-1
CASSLEPPRIDSPLHF TGTGCCAGCAGCTTGGAACCTCCACGGATTGATTCACCCCTCCACTTT TRBJ1-6 many - TRBV5-4
CASSHPGHQFF TGTGCCAGCAGCCACCCTGGACATCAGTTCTTC TRBJ2-1 once - TRBV7-6
CASSKAPRDSSYEQYF TGTGCCAGCAGCAAAGCGCCCCGGGACAGCTCCTACGAGCAGTACTTC TRBJ2-7 few - TRBV21-1
CASSLFASGGRDTQYF TGTGCCAGCAGTTTATTCGCTAGCGGGGGGCGGGATACGCAGTATTTT TRBJ2-3 - TRBD2 TRBV28
CAMGRTGGDGNEKLFF TGTGCCATGGGCCGGACAGGGGGCGATGGTAATGAAAAACTGTTTTTT TRBJ1-4 - - TRBV5-2
CASSPPASGSYEQYF TGTGCCAGCTCACCCCCGGCTAGCGGGTCATACGAGCAGTACTTC TRBJ2-7 many TRBD2 TRBV18
CSAVQDGAWGKNIQYF TGCAGTGCTGTCCAAGATGGGGCGTGGGGCAAAAACATTCAGTACTTC TRBJ2-4 many - TRBV20-1
CSATVGGYTF TGCAGTGCTACAGTCGGGGGCTACACCTTC TRBJ1-2 many - TRBV20-1
CASSVGQRVGGLYGYTF TGTGCCAGCAGCGTTGGACAGAGGGTAGGTGGCCTCTATGGCTACACCTTC TRBJ1-2 many - TRBV5-5
CSAAPGGRPETQYF TGCAGCGCCGCGCCCGGGGGGCGCCCAGAGACCCAGTACTTC TRBJ2-5 - - TRBV29-1
CASSPTPRTKDYEQYF TGTGCCAGCAGCCCGACCCCCAGGACGAAGGACTACGAGCAGTACTTC TRBJ2-7 many - TRBV11-2
CASSLPTQAGQPQHF TGTGCCAGCAGTCTACCGACGCAGGCAGGTCAGCCCCAGCATTTT TRBJ1-5 many - TRBV6-6
CSGIRVRGQDTQYF TGCAGCGGTATCCGTGTGCGGGGACAAGATACGCAGTATTTT TRBJ2-3 many - TRBV29-1
CASSPTNTEAFF TGTGCCAGCAGCCCTACCAACACTGAAGCTTTCTTT TRBJ1-1 many - TRBV12-3/TRBV12-4
CASGRAGGSYEQYF TGTGCCAGCGGCAGGGCGGGGGGCTCCTACGAGCAGTACTTC TRBJ2-7 many TRBD2 TRBV12-3/TRBV12-4
CASPQRAGSNQPQHF TGTGCCAGCCCTCAAAGGGCAGGGAGCAATCAGCCCCAGCATTTT TRBJ1-5 - - TRBV6-1
CSARWAGRNSPLHF TGCAGTGCTAGATGGGCGGGGAGGAATTCACCCCTCCACTTT TRBJ1-6 many - TRBV20-1
CSAQDQTAYQPQHF TGCAGTGCCCAGGATCAGACAGCCTATCAGCCCCAGCATTTT TRBJ1-5 many - TRBV20-1
CASSPGQGASGNTIYF TGTGCCAGCTCACCGGGACAGGGGGCATCTGGAAACACCATATATTTT TRBJ1-3 many TRBD1 TRBV18
CASSLTSGGDEQFF TGTGCCAGCAGCCTAACTAGCGGGGGCGATGAGCAGTTCTTC TRBJ2-1 few TRBD2 TRBV3-1
CASSLTGLETQYF TGCGCCAGCAGTCTGACAGGTTTGGAGACCCAGTACTTC TRBJ2-5 many - TRBV10-2
CSARSEIGQNNEQFF TGCAGTGCTAGATCCGAAATAGGGCAGAACAATGAGCAGTTCTTC TRBJ2-1 many - TRBV20-1
CASSRRTGDNSPLHF TGCGCCAGCAGCCGAAGGACAGGGGATAATTCACCCCTCCACTTT TRBJ1-6 many TRBD1 TRBV5-1
CASSLYSGREQYF TGTGCCAGCAGCTTATATAGCGGGAGAGAGCAGTACTTC TRBJ2-7 many TRBD2 TRBV7-2
CASSPSGQLGTDTQYF TGCGCCAGCAGCCCTTCCGGACAGCTTGGAACAGATACGCAGTATTTT TRBJ2-3 many - TRBV5-1
CASSWDGQVEAFF TGTGCCAGCAGTTGGGATGGACAGGTCGAAGCTTTCTTT TRBJ1-1 many TRBD1 TRBV12-3/TRBV12-4
CASSLTSAQGNEQFF TGTGCCAGCAGCCTAACTAGCGCCCAAGGGAATGAGCAGTTCTTC TRBJ2-1 many TRBD2 TRBV7-2
CSARGGGSGGYEQYF TGCAGTGCTAGGGGGGGGGGCAGCGGGGGCTACGAGCAGTACTTC TRBJ2-7 - TRBD2 TRBV20-1
CAISESGRTSYEQYF TGTGCCATCAGTGAGTCTGGACGGACCTCCTACGAGCAGTACTTC TRBJ2-7 many - TRBV10-3
CASSSGGPYNEQFF TGTGCCAGCAGTTCTGGAGGACCCTACAATGAGCAGTTCTTC TRBJ2-1 many - TRBV6-2/TRBV6-3
CASSQEGDLAVGEQFF TGCGCCAGCAGCCAAGAAGGGGACTTGGCCGTGGGAGAGCAGTTCTTC TRBJ2-1 many - TRBV4-1
CSASLWGDFNTGELFF TGCAGTGCCTCCTTGTGGGGGGACTTTAACACCGGGGAGCTGTTTTTT TRBJ2-2 many - TRBV20-1
CASSQGATDTQYF TGCGCCAGCAGCCAAGGCGCTACAGATACGCAGTATTTT TRBJ2-3 many - TRBV4-1
CASGPRPIYFHTGELFF TGTGCCAGCGGCCCCCGGCCAATATACTTTCACACCGGGGAGCTGTTTTTT TRBJ2-2 - - TRBV5-6
CASSGRTGANVLTF TGTGCCAGCAGCGGACGGACTGGGGCCAACGTCCTGACTTTC TRBJ2-6 many - TRBV3-1
CASSRSSTGELFF TGTGCCAGCAGTCGCAGTAGCACCGGGGAGCTGTTTTTT TRBJ2-2 many - TRBV12-3/TRBV12-4
CASSLGTGGISGANVLTF TGTGCCAGCAGCTTAGGGACAGGGGGTATCTCTGGGGCCAACGTCCTGACTTTC TRBJ2-6 many TRBD1 TRBV11-2
CASRVAGFTDTQYF TGTGCCAGCAGGGTTGCAGGGTTCACAGATACGCAGTATTTT TRBJ2-3 many - TRBV12-3/TRBV12-4
CASSWGTIMDEQYF TGTGCCAGCAGCTGGGGGACCATCATGGACGAGCAGTACTTC TRBJ2-7 many - TRBV7-2
CSARDQGAGIGYTF TGCAGTGCTAGAGATCAGGGCGCAGGGATCGGCTACACCTTC TRBJ1-2 many - TRBV20-1
CASSPPRNNSPLHF TGTGCCAGCAGCCCCCCCAGGAACAATTCACCCCTCCACTTT TRBJ1-6 many - TRBV7-2
CASSEARAETQYF TGTGCCAGCAGTGAAGCGAGGGCGGAGACCCAGTACTTC TRBJ2-5 - - TRBV6-1
CASSLTHGTSAEAFF TGTGCCAGCAGCTTAACCCACGGGACCTCGGCTGAAGCTTTCTTT TRBJ1-1 many - TRBV7-3
CSVPSSGGFTDTQYF TGCAGTGTTCCGTCTAGCGGGGGGTTCACAGATACGCAGTATTTT TRBJ2-3 many TRBD2 TRBV20-1
CSVEGAGPTDTQYF TGCAGCGTTGAGGGCGCCGGCCCGACAGATACGCAGTATTTT TRBJ2-3 - - TRBV29-1
CSARDPIAGEPQAQYF TGCAGTGCTAGAGACCCGATAGCGGGGGAACCCCAGGCCCAGTACTTC TRBJ2-5 many TRBD2 TRBV20-1
CASSLVPDSNQPQHF TGTGCCAGCAGCTTAGTCCCCGACAGTAATCAGCCCCAGCATTTT TRBJ1-5 many - TRBV7-2
CSAEFWTGLSGANVLTF TGCAGTGCGGAATTCTGGACAGGGCTCTCTGGGGCCAACGTCCTGACTTTC TRBJ2-6 many TRBD1 TRBV20-1
CASSLGGPRQFF TGTGCCAGCAGCTTAGGGGGACCGAGGCAGTTCTTC TRBJ2-1 once - TRBV7-9
CATASRGNTEAFF TGTGCCACAGCCTCGAGGGGGAACACTGAAGCTTTCTTT TRBJ1-1 many - TRBV12-3/TRBV12-4